This entry concerns a single T cell receptor beta chain. Its cognate antigen is unknown. J gave up 11 bases and V 0 bases, and 19 bases lay outside the gene matches. CDR1 SGHRS and CDR2 YFSETQ come from the germline V gene. The CDR3 spans 19 residues. This sample was included in a study of blood T cells in healthy people across ages. Study-wide background: Template-switching capture recovered about one barcoded beta molecule per two T cells.

Next came a second PCR, run for about 7 to 12 cycles, which used a sample-barcoded 5' primer along with a J-beta primer mix. TCRdb re-called the 5' RACE reads with MiXCR, one entry per CDR3 protein. The table has over a million distinct CDR3 sequences, less than 50% seen once. Whole-study results and caveats: Observed TCR beta diversity per million T cells went down as age went up. This fall followed a roughly linear course with age.

This chain links TRBV5-1 with TRBJ2-5; 13 nucleotides match TRBD2. Sequencing input: blood. This TCR derives from a woman in her fifties or sixties in good health. This chain's CDR3 is CASSLDRTSGSWTYNEQYF. For the CDR3, the DNA is TGCGCCAGCAGCTTGGATAGGACTAGCGGGAGTTGGACCTACAATGAGCAGTACTTC.